Each of the 21 T cell receptor beta chains below was sequenced from the same sample in a study of blood T cells in healthy people across ages. The second PCR ran about 6 to 12 cycles with a sample-barcoded 5' primer and J-beta primers. TCRdb redid the calling of the 5' RACE reads with MiXCR, one entry per CDR3 protein. The sample carries 540,000 or so distinct CDR3 sequences, around 24% recorded once. The sample was also reused in another study, on T cells of mothers and their children.

The sequenced material came from blood. The receptor set was obtained from a boy between 10 and 17 years old in good health.

This clonotype appeared a few times. A much larger clone differs by one base, so this may be a read error. The chain carries TRBV6-2 or TRBV6-3 and TRBJ1-2; TRBD1 matches at 11 bases. This CDR3 contains 15 residues. Germline CDR1 is MNHEY and CDR2 is SVGEGT. CDR3 bases: TGTGCCAGCACTCCTCCGGGACAGGGGGTCTATGGCTGCACCTTC. It translates to CASTPPGQGVYGCTF.

The chain recombines TRBV30 with TRBJ1-2; D is unclear. CDR1 is GTSNPN and CDR2 is SVGIG in the germline V gene (reference sequence). This CDR3 region has 14 residues. V lost 3 bases to trimming and J lost 6 bases, with 17 bases between them. This CDR3 is CAWRGIVGFHGYTF. The CDR3 DNA reads as TGTGCCTGGAGGGGGATTGTAGGGTTTCATGGCTACACCTTC.

This clonotype was seen only a few times. V and J are TRBV7-2 and TRBJ1-4; 7 bases agree with TRBD1. The ends lost 5 bases at V and 3 bases at J; junction bases unmatched: 6. The length of the CDR3 is 15 residues. CDR1 is SGHTA and CDR2 is FQGNSA in the germline V gene. Here the CDR3 DNA reads TGTGCCAGCAGCCGCGACAGGGTACCTAATGAAAAACTGTTTTTT. This translates into CASSRDRVPNEKLFF. Together with reference TRBV7-2 and TRBJ1-4, the CDR3 gives the full variable domain: GAGVSQSPSNKVTEKGKDVELRCDPISGHTALYWYRQSLGQGLEFLIYFQGNSAPDKSGLPSDRFSAERTGGSVSTLTIQRTQQEDSAVYLCASSRDRVPNEKLFFGSGTQLSVL.

The chain links TRBV2 to TRBJ1-3, with TRBD1 matching 8 bases. Germline CDR1 is SNHLY and CDR2 is FYNNEI. J lost 4 bases, V lost 6 bases, and 5 bases had no gene match. There are 14 residues in the CDR3. CDR3 DNA sequence: TGTGCCAGCAGCGACAGGGGTTACGGAAACACCATATATTTT. Amino acids: CASSDRGYGNTIYF.

This clonotype has a handful of counts. This chain's CDR3 is CSVKGVRNTEAFF. The CDR3 DNA reads as TGCAGCGTTAAGGGGGTACGGAACACTGAAGCTTTCTTT. The genes are TRBV29-1 and TRBJ1-1, with D tentatively TRBD1 (6 bases). Germline V gene data show CDR1 as SQVTM and CDR2 as ANQGSEA. Trimming shortened V by 5 bases and J by 1 base, and 11 bases separated the two germline ends. This CDR3 contains 13 residues.

In its sample, this clonotype was seen a few times. This chain joins TRBV20-1 and TRBJ1-4; D might be TRBD1 (5 bases). Trimming cost V 6 bases and J 7 bases, with 12 bases left between them. This CDR3 is built from 12 residues. CDR1 and CDR2 from the germline V gene are DFQATT and SNEGSKA (reference sequence). The CDR3 sequence is CSAATGVEKLFF. DNA for the CDR3: TGCAGTGCCGCAACAGGTGTTGAAAAACTGTTTTTT.

This clonotype occurred a few times. V usage is TRBV19 and J usage is TRBJ1-2, with D tentatively TRBD1 (5 bases). The CDR3 length is 12 residues. CDR1 and CDR2 from the germline V gene are LNHDA and SQIVND (reference sequence). With 4 bases removed from V and 8 bases from J, the gap between germline ends came to 11 bases. CDR3 sequence reads: CASSSGGIGYTF. The CDR3 DNA reads TGTGCCAGTAGTAGTGGGGGGATCGGCTACACCTTC.

The gene calls are TRBV27 and TRBJ2-1; 10 bases match TRBD1. The length of the CDR3 is 15 residues. Germline V gene lookup returns CDR1 MNHEY and CDR2 SMNVEV (reference sequence). The V segment lost 2 bases and the J segment 4 bases; nucleotides outside the gene matches: 2. The CDR3 loop reads CASSLGTGEYNEQFF. The CDR3 bases are TGTGCCAGCAGTTTAGGGACAGGGGAATACAATGAGCAGTTCTTC.

This clonotype was seen ten or more times. An end of the junction does not agree with germline; a read error may underlie this. This rearrangement joins TRBV4-3 to TRBJ2-7; 13 bases are a match to TRBD2. From germline, CDR1 is LGHNA and CDR2 YSLEER. The CDR3 is made up of 15 amino acids. CDR3 sequence (DNA): TGTGCCAGCAGCCAAGGGACTAGCGGGGCCTACGAGCAGTACTTC. Residues: CASSQGTSGAYEQYF.

This clonotype came up many times. This chain connects TRBV3-1 to TRBJ1-2, with 7 bases lining up with TRBD1. Germline CDR1 and CDR2: LGHDT and YNNKEL (reference sequence). The J segment lost 2 bases and the V segment lost 4 bases, leaving 4 bases of the junction unmatched. The CDR3 runs 14 residues. CDR3 loop: CASSLQGGNYGYTF. DNA for the CDR3: TGTGCCAGCAGCCTTCAGGGGGGCAACTATGGCTACACCTTC.

The rearrangement joins TRBV4-3 to TRBJ2-2; the D gene is possibly TRBD2 (6 bases). This CDR3 contains 15 residues. In germline, CDR1 is LGHNA, CDR2 YSLEER. V lost 0 bases and J 5 bases, leaving 10 bases between the germline ends. The CDR3 reads CASSQEYGSTGELFF. The CDR3 nucleotides read TGCGCCAGCAGCCAAGAATACGGGAGTACCGGGGAGCTGTTTTTT.

The V and J genes are TRBV27 and TRBJ2-3; the D gene is possibly TRBD2 (6 bases). Trimming stripped 5 bases from V and 5 bases from J, with 11 bases between. The length of the CDR3 is 13 residues. In germline, CDR1 is MNHEY, CDR2 SMNVEV (reference sequence). In nucleotides, the CDR3 is TGTGCCAGCAGTGAGGACGGGGGAGATACGCAGTATTTT. Encoded protein: CASSEDGGDTQYF.

This clonotype turned up a few times. The chain carries TRBV9 and TRBJ2-2, with D tentatively TRBD2 (5 bases). The germline CDR1 and CDR2 sequences are SGDLS and YYNGEE. The CDR3 is 16 residues long. The V end was cut by 3 bases, the J end by 2 bases, with 14 bases between. CDR3 in amino acids: CASSAHKTRNTGELFF. In DNA, the CDR3 is TGTGCCAGCAGCGCACACAAAACTAGAAACACCGGGGAGCTGTTTTTT. Full variable domain (remainder filled in from reference TRBV9 and TRBJ2-2): DSGVTQTPKHLITATGQRVTLRCSPRSGDLSVYWYQQSLDQGLQFLIQYYNGEERAKGNILERFSAQQFPDLHSELNLSSLELGDSALYFCASSAHKTRNTGELFFGEGSRLTVL.

The chain links TRBV4-3 to TRBJ2-5; 12 nucleotides line up with TRBD2. Trimming removed 0 bases from V and 1 base from J; junction bases left unmatched: 12. This CDR3 region has 20 residues. CDR1 and CDR2 from the germline V gene are LGHNA and YSLEER. The CDR3 loop reads CASSQDTVPLAGGPQETQYF. DNA for the CDR3: TGCGCCAGCAGCCAAGATACGGTCCCCCTAGCGGGGGGGCCCCAAGAGACCCAGTACTTC.

The chain recombines TRBV21-1 with TRBJ2-4; the D call of TRBD2 is as the table states it, not checked on the DNA. TRBV21-1 is described as a pseudogene. The CDR3 has 14 amino acids. The CDR3 spells CASPRLIAKNIQYF. In DNA form, the CDR3 reads TGTGCCAGTCCCCGCTTAATAGCCAAAAACATTCAGTACTTC.

V is TRBV7-9 and J is TRBJ2-1; 8 bases align to TRBD1. This CDR3 region has 11 residues. From germline, CDR1 is SEHNR and CDR2 FQNEAQ (reference sequence). CDR3 region: CTLRTGYEQFF. CDR3 bases: TGTACCCTACGGACAGGGTATGAGCAGTTCTTC. The variable domain in full, with the rest retrieved from reference TRBV7-9 and TRBJ2-1, is DTGVSQNPRHKITKRGQNVTFRCDPISEHNRLYWYRQTLGQGPEFLTYFQNEAQLEKSRLLSDRFSAERPKGSFSTLEIQRTEQGDSAMYLCTLRTGYEQFFGPGTRLTVL.

This chain links TRBV6-5 with TRBJ1-1; D is ambiguous. CDR3 length equals 15 residues. Trimming removed 0 bases at V and 4 bases at J, with 12 bases between. CDR1 is MNHEY, CDR2 SVGAGI, per germline. The CDR3, as DNA: TGTGCCAGCAGTTACTCTACAAGGACGGGCACTGAAGCTTTCTTT. Translating it yields CASSYSTRTGTEAFF.

CDR3 sequence (DNA): TGTGCCAGCAGCCTTAGGACTAGCGGAAACACCGGGGAGCTGTTTTTT. Its translation is CASSLRTSGNTGELFF. The chain carries TRBV4-2 and TRBJ2-2, with 10 bases fitting TRBD2. Germline trimming cut 4 bases from V and 2 bases from J; bases unmatched to any gene: 4. Germline V gene data show CDR1 as LGHNA and CDR2 as YNFKEQ. The CDR3 contains 16 residues.

This clonotype was seen a few times. The rearrangement joins TRBV28 to TRBJ2-3; maybe TRBD1 (5 bases). Trimming left V 4 bases short and J 2 bases short, with 10 bases between. The CDR3 spans 14 residues. From germline, CDR1 is MDHEN and CDR2 SYDVKM. The CDR3 here is CASSWGTLTDTQYF. CDR3 DNA sequence: TGTGCCAGCAGTTGGGGCACCCTCACAGATACGCAGTATTTT.

The chain uses TRBV5-1 and TRBJ1-4; D not resolved. The CDR3 has 14 amino acids. The ends were cut back, 0 bases at V and 0 bases at J, with 3 bases in the middle. The germline V gene has CDR1 SGHRS and CDR2 YFSETQ. This CDR3 reads CASSLEATNEKLFF. CDR3 sequence (DNA): TGCGCCAGCAGCTTGGAAGCAACTAATGAAAAACTGTTTTTT.

The chain has TRBV7-3 and TRBJ2-5, with 7 bases matching TRBD1. Germline values: CDR1 SGHTA, CDR2 FQGTGA. The CDR3 is 15 residues long. V shed 4 bases, J shed 2 bases, and the junction held 7 bases outside the gene matches. In DNA, the CDR3 is TGTGCCAGCAGCTCCCCGTCAGGGGGACAAGAGACCCAGTACTTC. This codes for CASSSPSGGQETQYF.